One sample yielded the 19 T cell receptor beta chains listed below, sequenced in a study of shared clonotypes between healthy human individuals. It was CD45RO-negative cells, positively selected for CCR7, that made up naive CD8 cells, with terminally differentiated effector memory CD45RA+ cells excluded. The method was immunoSEQ multiplex PCR; TCRdb's version includes in-frame clones alone and lacks a portion of them. The sample yields around 2,000,000 clones, approximately 94% seen once. The sample was naive CD8+ T cells from PBMCs. The receptors shown here come from a man younger than 35 in good health. Some clones in this sample may be carry-over from other donors' samples.

J is TRBJ2-2 and V is TRBV4-2; 9 nucleotides align to TRBD2. After removal of 0 bases from V and 1 base from J, the junction contained 6 bases not matched to a gene. Germline CDR1 is LGHNA and CDR2 is YNFKEQ. The CDR3 loop spans 18 amino acids. The CDR3 DNA sequence: TGTGCCAGCAGCCAAGACGGGCTAGCGGGACGGAACACCGGGGAGCTGTTTTTT. This codes for CASSQDGLAGRNTGELFF.

The V gene is TRBV6-5, the J gene TRBJ2-1, with 10 bases matching TRBD2. Germline loops: CDR1 MNHEY, CDR2 SVGAGI. V dropped 10 bases and J dropped 10; count of bases not matched to a gene: 10. The CDR3 has 13 amino acids. CDR3 sequence (DNA): TGTGCCACAGCGGGGGGGAGCGGGCGGGAGCAGTTCTTC. This translates into CATAGGSGREQFF.

The CDR3 protein is CASSEGLAGVVGELFF. The DNA of the CDR3 is TGTGCCAGCAGCGAGGGACTAGCGGGAGTGGTCGGGGAGCTGTTTTTT. V gene TRBV7-9 combines with J gene TRBJ2-2; 14 bases line up with TRBD2. There are 16 residues in the CDR3. Trimming removed 5 bases from V and 7 bases from J; junction bases left unmatched: 6. Germline V CDR1 and CDR2: SEHNR, FQNEAQ (reference sequence).

Only a few counts were recorded for this clone. The chain is built from TRBV7-9 and TRBJ1-1; TRBD1 agrees at 10 bases. After removal of 5 bases from V and 4 bases from J, the junction contained 7 bases not matched to a gene. Germline V gene sequence: CDR1 SEHNR, CDR2 FQNEAQ (reference sequence). This CDR3 is built from 15 residues. CDR3 sequence reads: CASSRTGGVGTEAFF. The CDR3 nucleotides read TGTGCCAGCAGCCGGACAGGGGGAGTGGGCACTGAAGCTTTCTTT. Together with reference TRBV7-9 and TRBJ1-1, the CDR3 gives the full variable domain: DTGVSQNPRHKITKRGQNVTFRCDPISEHNRLYWYRQTLGQGPEFLTYFQNEAQLEKSRLLSDRFSAERPKGSFSTLEIQRTEQGDSAMYLCASSRTGGVGTEAFFGQGTRLTVV.

The rearrangement joins TRBV19 to TRBJ1-2, with D possibly being TRBD1 (6 bases). Germline assignment: CDR1 LNHDA and CDR2 SQIVND (reference sequence). Trimming shortened V by 5 bases and J by 0 bases, and 19 bases separated the two germline ends. There are 17 residues in the CDR3. The CDR3 DNA is TGTGCCAGTAGTGCTCGGGACACCCTAACTTCTAACTATGGCTACACCTTC. Residues: CASSARDTLTSNYGYTF. Complete variable domain (other parts from reference TRBV19 and TRBJ1-2): DGGITQSPKYLFRKEGQNVTLSCEQNLNHDAMYWYRQDPGQGLRLIYYSQIVNDFQKGDIAEGYSVSREKKESFPLTVTSAQKNPTAFYLCASSARDTLTSNYGYTFGSGTRLTVV.

The chain recombines TRBV4-3 with TRBJ1-1; perhaps TRBD1 as D (5 bases). V was clipped by 8 bases and J by 2 bases, with 21 bases between them. The CDR3 is made up of 16 amino acids. Germline CDR1 LGHNA, CDR2 YSLEER. The CDR3 DNA reads TGCGCCAGCCGTCCGGGGGACGCTAGTCCAAACACTGAAGCTTTCTTT. It codes for CASRPGDASPNTEAFF.

V gene TRBV9 combines with J gene TRBJ2-7, with D uncertain. This CDR3 region has 12 residues. V was cut by 0 bases and J by 6 bases, with 7 bases left in between. Germline V gene sequence: CDR1 SGDLS, CDR2 YYNGEE. Written as DNA, the CDR3 is TGTGCCAGCAGCGTAGGAGAAGGCGAGCAGTACTTC. It translates to CASSVGEGEQYF.

The chain combines TRBV5-4 with TRBJ1-2; 8 positions match TRBD1. The J segment lost 2 bases and the V segment lost 3 bases, leaving 12 bases of the junction unmatched. The CDR3 runs to 17 residues. In germline, CDR1 is SGHNT, CDR2 YYREEE (reference sequence). CDR3 bases: TGTGCCAGCAGCTCCCGGGAGGGGGCAGGGGGCAACTATGGCTACACCTTC. Translation gives CASSSREGAGGNYGYTF.

Comments on this clone: The same CDR3 is also encoded by other DNA sequences in this sample. The chain recombines TRBV4-1 with TRBJ2-1; D is undetermined. The CDR3 consists of 14 residues. V was cut by 0 bases and J by 1 base, with 4 bases left in between. Germline V gene data show CDR1 as MGHRA and CDR2 as YSYEKL. The CDR3: CASSQEPSYNEQFF. The CDR3 region has the DNA TGCGCCAGCAGCCAAGAGCCATCCTACAATGAGCAGTTCTTC.

The chain joins TRBV14 to TRBJ2-1, with TRBD2 matching over 10 bases. J gave up 1 base and V 3 bases, and 21 bases lay outside the gene matches. Per the germline V gene, CDR1 is SGHDN and CDR2 is FVKESK. The CDR3 has 22 residues. CDR3 DNA: TGTGCCAGCAGCCAGCCCGGGGGGTCTAGCGGGAGTAATGTGGGGTCCTACAATGAGCAGTTCTTC. Protein product: CASSQPGGSSGSNVGSYNEQFF.

DNA of the CDR3: TGTGCCAGCAGTGATGGGACAGGGGGTGCCTACGAGCAGTACTTC. It is translated as CASSDGTGGAYEQYF. V gene TRBV6-6 combines with J gene TRBJ2-7; TRBD1 matches 11 bases. The CDR3 consists of 15 residues. With 5 bases clipped from V and 2 bases from J, the junction kept 5 bases outside the gene matches. Looked up from germline, CDR1 is MNHNY and CDR2 is SVGAGI (reference sequence).

For this clone: The same CDR3 also results from other DNA sequences found in this sample. The rearrangement links TRBV7-2 to TRBJ2-1; the match to TRBD2 covers 10 bases. CDR3 size: 15 residues. The trim removed 1 base at V and 4 bases at J, leaving 1 base unmatched. Germline loops: CDR1 SGHTA, CDR2 FQGNSA. The CDR3 region has the DNA TGTGCCAGCAGCTTAGGGACTAGCGGATACAATGAGCAGTTCTTC. This translates into CASSLGTSGYNEQFF.

The chain combines TRBV5-1 with TRBJ2-7; possibly TRBD1 or TRBD2 for D (5 bases each). V was cut by 5 bases and J by 5 bases, with 17 bases left in between. Germline loops: CDR1 SGHRS, CDR2 YFSETQ. The CDR3 consists of 14 residues. The CDR3, as DNA: TGCGCCAGCAGGGCAGGGACCCCCTCGGACGAGCAGTACTTC. It yields the protein CASRAGTPSDEQYF.

The V gene is TRBV13, the J gene TRBJ1-1, with TRBD1 identical over 11 bases. This CDR3 spans 18 amino acids. The V segment lost 4 bases and the J segment 7 bases; nucleotides outside the gene matches: 17. Germline assignment: CDR1 PRHDT and CDR2 FYEKMQ (reference sequence). The CDR3 DNA reads as TGTGCCAGCAGCTCCCCGGGACAGGGGGTTGGCCTGGGGGATGAAGCTTTCTTT. This gives the protein CASSSPGQGVGLGDEAFF.

The chain carries TRBV15 and TRBJ2-7; TRBD2 might be the D (8 bases). V dropped 1 base and J dropped 5 bases, with 12 bases sitting between them. CDR3 length: 14 residues. Germline CDR1 LNHNV, CDR2 YYDKDF (reference sequence). CDR3 bases: TGTGCCACCAGCAGAGGACAGGGACTAGACGAGCAGTACTTC. This codes for CATSRGQGLDEQYF.

The V and J genes are TRBV28 and TRBJ2-1; D gene unclear. This CDR3 has 14 amino acids. Germline CDR1 MDHEN, CDR2 SYDVKM. V lost 2 bases and J lost 7, with 12 bases in between. This chain's CDR3 is CASSLAVAGNEQFF. Written as DNA, the CDR3 is TGTGCCAGCAGTTTAGCGGTAGCTGGGAATGAGCAGTTCTTC.

This chain joins TRBV4-2 and TRBJ2-7; TRBD2 matches at 8 bases. CDR1 and CDR2 (germline): LGHNA, YNFKEQ. V dropped 0 bases and J dropped 3; count of bases not matched to a gene: 10. The CDR3 runs to 17 residues. The CDR3 is CASSQDLGLEEHYEQYF. CDR3 bases: TGTGCCAGCAGCCAAGATCTGGGACTAGAGGAACACTACGAGCAGTACTTC.

The chain uses TRBV11-3 and TRBJ2-5; D is unclear. Germline V gene sequence: CDR1 SGHNT, CDR2 YENEEA. The CDR3 is 14 residues long. The V end was cut by 5 bases, the J end by 5 bases, with 15 bases between. The CDR3 spells CASSLRGPRETQYF. CDR3 DNA sequence: TGTGCCAGCAGCCTAAGAGGACCCCGGGAGACCCAGTACTTC.

The V gene is TRBV5-1, the J gene TRBJ2-7, with 8 nucleotides matching TRBD1. CDR1 and CDR2 (germline): SGHRS, YFSETQ. Trimming removed 0 bases from V and 3 bases from J; junction bases left unmatched: 5. The CDR3 is made up of 15 amino acids. CDR3 protein: CASSLAIGQGYEQYF. The CDR3 region has the DNA TGCGCCAGCAGCTTGGCTATAGGACAGGGCTACGAGCAGTACTTC. Full variable domain (remainder filled in from reference TRBV5-1 and TRBJ2-7): KAGVTQTPRYLIKTRGQQVTLSCSPISGHRSVSWYQQTPGQGLQFLFEYFSETQRNKGNFPGRFSGRQFSNSRSEMNVSTLELGDSALYLCASSLAIGQGYEQYFGPGTRLTVT.